This is a list of T cell receptor beta chains from one sample in a study of blood T cell repertoires in COVID-19. Method: immunoSEQ multiplex PCR; TCRdb's copy keeps in-frame clones and lacks some. The data hold under 130,000 clones, with about 85% observed a single time. The material sequenced was peripheral blood. Receptor source: a man in his fifties or sixties with acute or convalescent COVID-19. Each CDR3 is given with its conserved first and last residue. D genes are given only for firm matches. Some rows mark clone size as missing; the rest say once, few, many or name a class of expanded clone.

-,TRBJ2-5,-,TRBV12-3/TRBV12-4,CASSLQGVETQYF,TGTGCCAGCAGTTTGCAGGGTGTAGAGACCCAGTACTTC
-,TRBJ1-2,once,TRBV11-3,CASSLDQGGFGTF,TGTGCCAGCAGCTTAGACCAAGGAGGGTTTGGAACCTTC
-,TRBJ2-1,-,TRBV28,CASSPSEGENEQFF,TGTGCCAGCAGTCCTAGCGAAGGGGAGAATGAGCAGTTCTTC
TRBD2,TRBJ2-3,-,TRBV10-3,CAISELGLAGEGTDTQYF,TGTGCCATCAGTGAGTTGGGACTAGCGGGAGAGGGCACAGATACGCAGTATTTT
-,TRBJ2-3,-,TRBV7-6,CASSPTGTTDTQYF,TGTGCCAGCAGCCCCACAGGGACCACAGATACGCAGTATTTT
-,TRBJ2-6,-,TRBV9,CASSFRPSGANVLTF,TGTGCCAGCAGTTTCAGGCCCTCTGGGGCCAACGTCCTGACTTTC
TRBD2,TRBJ2-1,-,TRBV19,CASSRRASGSSENEQFF,TGTGCCAGTAGTCGACGAGCGAGCGGGAGTTCCGAGAATGAGCAGTTCTTC
-,TRBJ1-6,-,TRBV4-1,CASSQVPGNLAGTLHF,TGCGCCAGCAGCCAAGTACCCGGGAACCTGGCGGGAACCCTCCACTTT
TRBD1,TRBJ1-4,-,TRBV30,CACEPGQYEKLFF,TGTGCCTGCGAGCCGGGACAGTATGAAAAACTGTTTTTT
TRBD1,TRBJ2-7,-,TRBV14,CASSHPGQPLVEQYF,TGTGCCAGCAGCCACCCGGGACAGCCCTTGGTGGAGCAGTACTTC
TRBD2,TRBJ2-3,-,TRBV12-3/TRBV12-4,CASSLSGRELLYF,TGTGCCAGCAGTTTAAGTGGGCGGGAGCTATTGTATTTT
-,TRBJ1-6,-,TRBV4-1,CASSLQASYYNSPLHF,TGCGCCAGCAGCCTACAGGCGTCCTATTATAATTCACCCCTCCACTTT
-,TRBJ1-2,-,TRBV6-6,CASSYSTGIANYGYTF,TGTGCCAGCAGTTACTCTACAGGTATAGCTAACTATGGCTACACCTTC
-,TRBJ2-5,-,TRBV5-6,CASSLGTGKTQYF,TGTGCCAGCAGCTTGGGGACGGGGAAGACCCAGTACTTC
-,TRBJ1-3,-,TRBV5-4,CASSVDVSSGNTIYF,TGTGCCAGCAGCGTGGACGTGAGCTCTGGAAACACCATATATTTT
-,TRBJ1-1,-,TRBV12-2,CASRPRGAFF,TGTGCAAGTCGCCCCCGGGGAGCTTTCTTT
-,TRBJ1-5,-,TRBV15,CATSRNRDMNQPQHF,TGTGCCACCAGCAGAAATAGGGACATGAATCAGCCCCAGCATTTT
-,TRBJ2-1,-,TRBV11-2,CASSFVSYNEQFF,TGTGCCAGCAGCTTCGTCTCCTACAATGAGCAGTTCTTC